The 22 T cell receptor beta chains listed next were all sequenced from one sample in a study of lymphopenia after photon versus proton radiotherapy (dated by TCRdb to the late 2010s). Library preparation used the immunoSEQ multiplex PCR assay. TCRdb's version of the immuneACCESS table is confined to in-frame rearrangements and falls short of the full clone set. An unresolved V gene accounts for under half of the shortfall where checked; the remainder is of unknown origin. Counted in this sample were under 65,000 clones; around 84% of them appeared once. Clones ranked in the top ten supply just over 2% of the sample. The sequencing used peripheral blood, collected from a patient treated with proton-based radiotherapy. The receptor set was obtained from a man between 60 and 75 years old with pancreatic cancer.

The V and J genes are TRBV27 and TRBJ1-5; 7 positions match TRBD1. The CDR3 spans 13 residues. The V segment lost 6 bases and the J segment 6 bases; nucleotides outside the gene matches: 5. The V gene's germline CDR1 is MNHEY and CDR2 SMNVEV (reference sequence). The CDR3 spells CASSRQGGQPQHF. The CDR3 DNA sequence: TGTGCCAGCAGCCGACAGGGCGGTCAGCCCCAGCATTTT.

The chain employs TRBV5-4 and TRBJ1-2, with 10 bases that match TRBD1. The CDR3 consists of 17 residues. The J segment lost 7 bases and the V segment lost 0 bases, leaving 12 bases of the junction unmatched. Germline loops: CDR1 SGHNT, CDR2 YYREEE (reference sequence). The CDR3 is CASSLEISDRGRGGYTF. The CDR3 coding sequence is TGTGCCAGCAGCTTGGAAATATCAGACAGGGGGCGAGGTGGCTACACCTTC.

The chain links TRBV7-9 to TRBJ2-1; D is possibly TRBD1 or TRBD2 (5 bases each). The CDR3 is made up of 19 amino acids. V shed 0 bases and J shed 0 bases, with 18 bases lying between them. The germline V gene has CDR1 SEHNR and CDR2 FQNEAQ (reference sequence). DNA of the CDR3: TGTGCCAGCAGCTTAGCGCGGGCAGGGATCTCCCTCTCCTACAATGAGCAGTTCTTC. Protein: CASSLARAGISLSYNEQFF.

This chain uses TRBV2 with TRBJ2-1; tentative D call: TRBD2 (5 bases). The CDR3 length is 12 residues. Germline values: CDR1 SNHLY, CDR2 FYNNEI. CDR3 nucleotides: TGTGCAACCAAAGCGGACTACAATGAGCAGTTCTTC. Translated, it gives CATKADYNEQFF.

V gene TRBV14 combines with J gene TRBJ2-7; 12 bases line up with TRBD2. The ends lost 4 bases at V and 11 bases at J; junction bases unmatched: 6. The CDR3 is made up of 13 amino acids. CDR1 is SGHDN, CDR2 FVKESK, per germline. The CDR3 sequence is CASSRTSGMAEYF. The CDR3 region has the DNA TGTGCCAGCAGCCGGACTAGCGGGATGGCGGAGTACTTC.

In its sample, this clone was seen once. The CDR3 region is CASSLASGRNTGELFF. The CDR3 nucleotides read TGTGCCAGCAGCTTAGCTAGCGGGAGAAACACCGGGGAGCTGTTTTTT. The chain employs TRBV7-2 and TRBJ2-2; 9 bases map to TRBD2. V lost 0 bases and J lost 2; bases outside the gene matches: 1. The CDR3 spans 16 residues. The germline V gene has CDR1 SGHTA and CDR2 FQGNSA.

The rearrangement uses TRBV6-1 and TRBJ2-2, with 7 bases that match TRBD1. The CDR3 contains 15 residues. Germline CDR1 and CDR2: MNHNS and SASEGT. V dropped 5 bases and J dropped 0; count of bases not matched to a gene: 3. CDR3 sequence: CASSRDSPNTGELFF. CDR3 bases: TGTGCCAGCAGTCGGGACAGTCCGAACACCGGGGAGCTGTTTTTT.

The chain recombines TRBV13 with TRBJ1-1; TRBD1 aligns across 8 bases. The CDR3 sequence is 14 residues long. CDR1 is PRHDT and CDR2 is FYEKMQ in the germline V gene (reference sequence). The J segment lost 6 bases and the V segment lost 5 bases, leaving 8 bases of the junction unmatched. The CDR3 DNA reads TGTGCCAGCAGCCCGGGACAGGTGGTGCCTGAAGCTTTCTTT. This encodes CASSPGQVVPEAFF. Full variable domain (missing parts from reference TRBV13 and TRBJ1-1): AAGVIQSPRHLIKEKRETATLKCYPIPRHDTVYWYQQGPGQDPQFLISFYEKMQSDKGSIPDRFSAQQFSDYHSELNMSSLELGDSALYFCASSPGQVVPEAFFGQGTRLTVV.

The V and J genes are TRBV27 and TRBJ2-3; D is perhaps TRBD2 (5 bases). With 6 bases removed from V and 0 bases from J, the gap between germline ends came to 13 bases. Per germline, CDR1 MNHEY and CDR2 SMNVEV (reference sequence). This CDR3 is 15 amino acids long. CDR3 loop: CASRALRTSTDTQYF. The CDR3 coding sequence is TGTGCCAGCAGGGCCCTTAGGACTAGCACAGATACGCAGTATTTT.

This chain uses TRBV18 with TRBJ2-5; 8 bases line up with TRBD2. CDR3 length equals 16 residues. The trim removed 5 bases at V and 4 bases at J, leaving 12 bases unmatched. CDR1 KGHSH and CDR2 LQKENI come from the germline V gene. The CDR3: CASSSIQREPLETQYF. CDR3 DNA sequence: TGTGCCAGCTCATCCATACAGCGGGAGCCCCTAGAGACCCAGTACTTC.

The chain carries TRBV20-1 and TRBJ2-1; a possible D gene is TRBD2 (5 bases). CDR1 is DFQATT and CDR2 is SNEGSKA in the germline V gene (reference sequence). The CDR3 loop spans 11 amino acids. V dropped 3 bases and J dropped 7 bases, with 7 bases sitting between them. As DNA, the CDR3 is TGCAGTGCTAGCGGGATAAATGAGCAGTTCTTC. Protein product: CSASGINEQFF.

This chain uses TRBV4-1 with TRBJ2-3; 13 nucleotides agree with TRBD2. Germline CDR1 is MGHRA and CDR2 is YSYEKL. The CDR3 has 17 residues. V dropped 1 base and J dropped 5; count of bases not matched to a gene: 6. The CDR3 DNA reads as TGCGCCAGCAGCCAAGTCCGACTAGCGGGGGGAGGAGATACGCAGTATTTT. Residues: CASSQVRLAGGGDTQYF.

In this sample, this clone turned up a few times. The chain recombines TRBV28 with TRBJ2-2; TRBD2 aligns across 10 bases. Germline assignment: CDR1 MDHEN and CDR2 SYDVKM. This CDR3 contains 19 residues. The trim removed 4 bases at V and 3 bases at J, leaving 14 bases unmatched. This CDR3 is CASSSSLTSGNYYTGELFF. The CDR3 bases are TGTGCCAGCAGTTCCTCCCTTACTAGCGGGAATTATTACACCGGGGAGCTGTTTTTT.

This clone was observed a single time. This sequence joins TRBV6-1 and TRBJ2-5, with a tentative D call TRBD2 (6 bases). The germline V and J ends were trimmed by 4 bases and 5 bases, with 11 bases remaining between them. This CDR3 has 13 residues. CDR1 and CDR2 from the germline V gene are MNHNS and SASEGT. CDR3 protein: CASSGGGYETQYF. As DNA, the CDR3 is TGTGCCAGCAGTGGTGGAGGGTACGAGACCCAGTACTTC.

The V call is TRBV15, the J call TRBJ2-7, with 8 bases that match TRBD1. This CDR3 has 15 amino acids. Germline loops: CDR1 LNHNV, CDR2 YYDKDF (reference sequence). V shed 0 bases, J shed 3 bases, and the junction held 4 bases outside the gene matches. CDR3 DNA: TGTGCCACCAGCAGAGACGGGACAGGTAACTACGAGCAGTACTTC. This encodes CATSRDGTGNYEQYF.

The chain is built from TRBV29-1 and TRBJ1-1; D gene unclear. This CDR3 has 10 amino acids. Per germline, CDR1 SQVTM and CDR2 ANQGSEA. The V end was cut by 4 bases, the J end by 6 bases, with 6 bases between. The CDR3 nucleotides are TGCAGCGTTGGGGTTCCTGAAGCTTTCTTT. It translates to CSVGVPEAFF. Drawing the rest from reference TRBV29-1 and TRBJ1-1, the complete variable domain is SAVISQKPSRDICQRGTSLTIQCQVDSQVTMMFWYRQQPGQSLTLIATANQGSEATYESGFVIDKFPISRPNLTFSTLTVSNMSPEDSSIYLCSVGVPEAFFGQGTRLTVV.

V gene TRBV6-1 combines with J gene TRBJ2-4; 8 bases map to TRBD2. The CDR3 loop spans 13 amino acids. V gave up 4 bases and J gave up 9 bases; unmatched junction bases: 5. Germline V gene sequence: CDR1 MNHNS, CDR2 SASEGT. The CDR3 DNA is TGTGCCAGCAGTGTCACCCGGGGGGGCATTCAGTACTTC. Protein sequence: CASSVTRGGIQYF.

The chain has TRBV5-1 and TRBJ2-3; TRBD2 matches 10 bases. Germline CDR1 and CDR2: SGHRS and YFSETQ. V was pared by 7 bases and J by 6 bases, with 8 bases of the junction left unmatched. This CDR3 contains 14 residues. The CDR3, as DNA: TGCGCCAGCGGGCCGGGACTAGCGTTGGATACGCAGTATTTT. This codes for CASGPGLALDTQYF.

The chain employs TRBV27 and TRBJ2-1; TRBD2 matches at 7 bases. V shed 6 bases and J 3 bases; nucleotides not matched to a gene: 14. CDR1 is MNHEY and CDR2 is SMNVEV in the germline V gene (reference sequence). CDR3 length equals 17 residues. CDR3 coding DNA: TGTGCCAGCAGAGACCGGTTAACTAGCGTCGACTACAATGAGCAGTTCTTC. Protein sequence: CASRDRLTSVDYNEQFF.

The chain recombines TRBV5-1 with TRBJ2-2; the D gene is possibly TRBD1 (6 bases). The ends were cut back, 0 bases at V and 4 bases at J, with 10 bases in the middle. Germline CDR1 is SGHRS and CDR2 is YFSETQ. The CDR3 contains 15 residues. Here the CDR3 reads CASSLGQASTGELFF. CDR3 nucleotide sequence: TGCGCCAGCAGCTTGGGACAGGCGAGCACCGGGGAGCTGTTTTTT.

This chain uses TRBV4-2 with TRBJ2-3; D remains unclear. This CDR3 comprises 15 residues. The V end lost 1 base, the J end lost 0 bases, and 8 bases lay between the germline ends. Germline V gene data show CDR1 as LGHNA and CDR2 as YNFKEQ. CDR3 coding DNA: TGTGCCAGCAGCCAAGGGATAACAAGCACAGATACGCAGTATTTT. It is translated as CASSQGITSTDTQYF.

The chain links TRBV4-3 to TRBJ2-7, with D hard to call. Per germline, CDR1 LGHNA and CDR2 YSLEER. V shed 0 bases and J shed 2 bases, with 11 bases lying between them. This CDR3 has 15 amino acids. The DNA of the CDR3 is TGCGCCAGCAGCCAAGATAGGCACGAAACCTACGAGCAGTACTTC. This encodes CASSQDRHETYEQYF.